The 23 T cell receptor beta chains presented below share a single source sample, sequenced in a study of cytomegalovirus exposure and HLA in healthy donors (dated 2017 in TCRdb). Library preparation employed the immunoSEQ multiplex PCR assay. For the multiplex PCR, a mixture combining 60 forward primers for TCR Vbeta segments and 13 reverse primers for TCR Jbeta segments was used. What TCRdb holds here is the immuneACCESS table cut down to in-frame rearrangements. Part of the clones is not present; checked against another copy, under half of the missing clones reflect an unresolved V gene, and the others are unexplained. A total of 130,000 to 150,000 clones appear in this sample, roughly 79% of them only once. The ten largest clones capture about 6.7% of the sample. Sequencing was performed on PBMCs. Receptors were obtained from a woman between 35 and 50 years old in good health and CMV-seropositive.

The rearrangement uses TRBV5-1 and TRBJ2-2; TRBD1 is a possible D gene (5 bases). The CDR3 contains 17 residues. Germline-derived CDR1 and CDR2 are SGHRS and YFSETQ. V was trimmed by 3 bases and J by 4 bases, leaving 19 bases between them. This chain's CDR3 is CASSYAEGVRGTGELFF. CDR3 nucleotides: TGCGCCAGCAGCTACGCTGAAGGGGTCCGAGGCACCGGGGAGCTGTTTTTT. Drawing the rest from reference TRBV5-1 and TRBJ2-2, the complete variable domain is KAGVTQTPRYLIKTRGQQVTLSCSPISGHRSVSWYQQTPGQGLQFLFEYFSETQRNKGNFPGRFSGRQFSNSRSEMNVSTLELGDSALYLCASSYAEGVRGTGELFFGEGSRLTVL.

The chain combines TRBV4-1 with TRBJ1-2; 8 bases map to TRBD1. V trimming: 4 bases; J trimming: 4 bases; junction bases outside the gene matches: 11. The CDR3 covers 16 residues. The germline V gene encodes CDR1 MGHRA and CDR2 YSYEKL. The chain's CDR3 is CASSLGTSTGVYGYTF. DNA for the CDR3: TGCGCCAGCAGCCTAGGGACATCGACAGGGGTCTATGGCTACACCTTC.

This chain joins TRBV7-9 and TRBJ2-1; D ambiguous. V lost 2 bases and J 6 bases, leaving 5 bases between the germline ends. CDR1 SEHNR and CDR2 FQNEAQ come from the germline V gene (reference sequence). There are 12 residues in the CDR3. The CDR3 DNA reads TGTGCCAGCAGCTTAAGCCCCAATGAGCAGTTCTTC. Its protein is CASSLSPNEQFF.

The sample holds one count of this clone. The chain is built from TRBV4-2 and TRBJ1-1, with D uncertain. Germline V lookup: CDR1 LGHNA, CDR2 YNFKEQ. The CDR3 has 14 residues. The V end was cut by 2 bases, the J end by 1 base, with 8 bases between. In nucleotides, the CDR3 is TGTGCCAGCAGCCAAACCGGTGGGAACACTGAAGCTTTCTTT. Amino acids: CASSQTGGNTEAFF.

The CDR3 region is CASSLLPVSYEQYF. The DNA of the CDR3 is TGTGCCAGCAGTTTATTACCAGTCTCCTACGAGCAGTACTTC. The chain joins TRBV28 to TRBJ2-7; D is unclear. The V and J ends lost 1 base and 0 bases respectively, with 7 bases between them. The V gene's germline CDR1 is MDHEN and CDR2 SYDVKM. The CDR3 is 14 amino acids.

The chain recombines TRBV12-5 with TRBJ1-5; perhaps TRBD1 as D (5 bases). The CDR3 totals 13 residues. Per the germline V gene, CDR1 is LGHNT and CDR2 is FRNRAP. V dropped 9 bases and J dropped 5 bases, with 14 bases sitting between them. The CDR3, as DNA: TGTGCTAGGTTTCGGGGGGACGATCAGCCCCAGCATTTT. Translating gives CARFRGDDQPQHF. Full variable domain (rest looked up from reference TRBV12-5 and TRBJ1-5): DARVTQTPRHKVTEMGQEVTMRCQPILGHNTVFWYRQTMMQGLELLAYFRNRAPLDDSGMPKDRFSAEMPDATLATLKIQPSEPRDSAVYFCARFRGDDQPQHFGDGTRLSIL.

DNA for the CDR3: TGTGCCAGTAGTCTGGGGGCTGGAAACATTCAGTACTTC. Translated, it gives CASSLGAGNIQYF. The chain recombines TRBV19 with TRBJ2-4; tentatively, D is TRBD1 (6 bases). The CDR3 runs 13 residues. V was shortened by 5 bases and J by 6 bases, with 11 bases between the two germline ends. The germline V gene encodes CDR1 LNHDA and CDR2 SQIVND (reference sequence).

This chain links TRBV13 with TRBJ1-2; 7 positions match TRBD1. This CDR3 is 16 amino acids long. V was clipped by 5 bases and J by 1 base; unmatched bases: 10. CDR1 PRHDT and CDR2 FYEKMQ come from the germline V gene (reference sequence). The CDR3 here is CASSPRQGQNNYGYTF. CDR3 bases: TGTGCCAGCAGCCCAAGACAGGGACAGAATAACTATGGCTACACCTTC.

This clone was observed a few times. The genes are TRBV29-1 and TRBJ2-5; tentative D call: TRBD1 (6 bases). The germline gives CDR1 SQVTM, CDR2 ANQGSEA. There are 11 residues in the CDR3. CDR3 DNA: TGCGCGACAGGCGGACAAGAGACCCAGTACTTC. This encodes CATGGQETQYF.

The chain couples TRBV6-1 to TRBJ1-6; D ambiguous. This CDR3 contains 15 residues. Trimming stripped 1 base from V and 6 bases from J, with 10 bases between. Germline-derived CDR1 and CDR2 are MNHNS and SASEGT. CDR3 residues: CASSEGSRGNSPLHF. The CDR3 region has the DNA TGTGCCAGCAGTGAAGGTTCTCGCGGTAATTCACCCCTCCACTTT.

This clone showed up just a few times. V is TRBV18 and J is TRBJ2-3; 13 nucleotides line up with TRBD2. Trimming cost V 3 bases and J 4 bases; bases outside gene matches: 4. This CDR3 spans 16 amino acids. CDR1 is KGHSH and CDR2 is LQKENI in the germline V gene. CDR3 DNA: TGTGCCAGCTCACCTGGACTAGCGGGGGTGGCAGATACGCAGTATTTT. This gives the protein CASSPGLAGVADTQYF.

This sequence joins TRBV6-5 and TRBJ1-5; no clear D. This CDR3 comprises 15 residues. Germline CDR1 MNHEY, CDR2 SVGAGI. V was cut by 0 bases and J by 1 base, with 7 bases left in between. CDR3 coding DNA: TGTGCCAGCAGTTACTCGGCCCAGAGCAATCAGCCCCAGCATTTT. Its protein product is CASSYSAQSNQPQHF.

CDR3 residues: CAISVAGADGELFF. CDR3 coding DNA: TGTGCCATCAGTGTAGCAGGGGCGGACGGGGAGCTGTTTTTT. V gene TRBV10-3 combines with J gene TRBJ2-2, with D perhaps TRBD1 (6 bases). CDR1 and CDR2 (germline): ENHRY, SYGVKD. V gave up 4 bases and J gave up 7 bases, with 13 bases separating them. CDR3 length: 14 amino acids.

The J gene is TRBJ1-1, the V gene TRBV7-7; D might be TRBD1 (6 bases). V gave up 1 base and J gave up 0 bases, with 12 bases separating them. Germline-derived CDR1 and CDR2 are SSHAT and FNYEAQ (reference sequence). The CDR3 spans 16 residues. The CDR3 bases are TGTGCCAGCAGCTTAGACTTGGGACACTTGAACACTGAAGCTTTCTTT. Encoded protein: CASSLDLGHLNTEAFF.

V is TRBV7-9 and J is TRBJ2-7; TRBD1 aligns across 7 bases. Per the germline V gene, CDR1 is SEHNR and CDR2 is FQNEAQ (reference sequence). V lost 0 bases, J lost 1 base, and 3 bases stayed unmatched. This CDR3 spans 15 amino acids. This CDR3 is CASSLANRGSYEQYF. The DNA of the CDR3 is TGTGCCAGCAGCTTAGCGAACAGGGGATCCTACGAGCAGTACTTC.

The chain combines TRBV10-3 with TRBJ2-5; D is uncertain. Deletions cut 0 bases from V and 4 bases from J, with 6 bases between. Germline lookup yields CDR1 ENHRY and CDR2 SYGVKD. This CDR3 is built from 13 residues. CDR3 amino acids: CAISESIVETQYF. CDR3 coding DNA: TGTGCCATCAGTGAGTCGATAGTAGAGACCCAGTACTTC.

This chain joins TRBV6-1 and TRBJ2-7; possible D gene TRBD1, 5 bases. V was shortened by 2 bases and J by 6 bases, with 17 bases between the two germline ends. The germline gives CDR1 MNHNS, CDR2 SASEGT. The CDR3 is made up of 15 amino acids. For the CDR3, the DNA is TGTGCCAGCAGTGAATGGCCAGGGAACTACGGCGAGCAGTACTTC. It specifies CASSEWPGNYGEQYF.

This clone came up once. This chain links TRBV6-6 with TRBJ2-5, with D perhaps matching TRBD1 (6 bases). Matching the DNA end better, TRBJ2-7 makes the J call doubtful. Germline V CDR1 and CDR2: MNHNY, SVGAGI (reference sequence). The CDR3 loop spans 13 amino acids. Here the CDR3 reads CASRQGSGDEQYF. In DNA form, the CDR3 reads TGTGCCAGCAGGCAGGGGTCTGGCGACGAGCAGTACTTC.

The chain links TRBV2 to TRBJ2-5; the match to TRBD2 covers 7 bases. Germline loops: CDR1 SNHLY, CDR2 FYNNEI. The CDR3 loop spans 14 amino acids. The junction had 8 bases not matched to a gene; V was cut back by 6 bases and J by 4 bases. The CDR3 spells CASSAGLVAETQYF. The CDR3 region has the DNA TGTGCCAGCAGCGCTGGACTAGTGGCAGAGACCCAGTACTTC.

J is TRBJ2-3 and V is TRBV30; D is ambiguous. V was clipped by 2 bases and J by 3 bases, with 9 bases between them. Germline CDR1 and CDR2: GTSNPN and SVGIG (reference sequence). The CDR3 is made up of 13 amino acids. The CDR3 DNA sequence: TGTGCCTGGAGTCGGTCAACGACAGATACGCAGTATTTT. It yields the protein CAWSRSTTDTQYF.

CDR3 DNA: TGTGCTAGTGGTTCGCAACTAGCGGGGGGGCCTCCCGGGGAGCTGTTTTTT. Translated, it gives CASGSQLAGGPPGELFF. V is TRBV12-5 and J is TRBJ2-2; 13 bases map to TRBD2. The V segment lost 4 bases and the J segment 6 bases; nucleotides outside the gene matches: 8. The CDR3 totals 17 residues. Germline CDR1 LGHNT, CDR2 FRNRAP.

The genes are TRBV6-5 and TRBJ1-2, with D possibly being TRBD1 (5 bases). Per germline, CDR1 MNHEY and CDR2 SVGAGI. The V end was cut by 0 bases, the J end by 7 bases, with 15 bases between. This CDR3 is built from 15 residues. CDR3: CASSYSIDLGLGYTF. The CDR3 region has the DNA TGTGCCAGCAGTTACTCGATTGATTTGGGGCTTGGCTACACCTTC.

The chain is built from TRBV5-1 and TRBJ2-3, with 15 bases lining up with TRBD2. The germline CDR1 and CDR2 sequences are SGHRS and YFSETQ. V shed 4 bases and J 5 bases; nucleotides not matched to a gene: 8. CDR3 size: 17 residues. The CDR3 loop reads CASSPGLAGGLRDTQYF. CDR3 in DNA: TGCGCCAGCAGCCCCGGACTAGCGGGGGGGCTGCGAGATACGCAGTATTTT.